This entry is about one T cell receptor (beta chain). This record belongs to a study of blood T cell repertoires in COVID-19. Trimming shortened V by 5 bases and J by 4 bases, and 15 bases separated the two germline ends. The CDR3 contains 15 residues. Germline V gene sequence: CDR1 SGHVS, CDR2 FQNEAQ. Profiled with immunoSEQ multiplex PCR; TCRdb holds only in-frame clones, not every one. The sample yields roughly 500,000 clones, around nine tenths seen once. The sample consisted of PBMCs or T cells enriched from blood (not recorded which). V usage is TRBV7-8 and J usage is TRBJ2-1; D is perhaps TRBD1 (5 bases). This receptor was identified in a woman aged 40 to 50 who had recovered from COVID-19. CDR3 coding DNA: TGTGCCAGCAGCCGAGGACCCTACAGGTACAATGAGCAGTTCTTC. This translates into CASSRGPYRYNEQFF.